This T cell receptor (beta chain) was identified in a study of identical twins' blood T cells. CDR1 is MNHEY and CDR2 is SVGEGT in the germline V gene. This CDR3 contains 14 residues. TCRdb re-derived calls from the 5' RACE reads in MiXCR, one entry per CDR3 protein. The sample has a few hundred thousand distinct CDR3 sequences; roughly 31% are singletons. About this clonotype: One junction end disagrees with the germline gene, perhaps due to a read error.

The chain links TRBV6-2 or TRBV6-3 to TRBJ1-3; tentatively, D is TRBD1 (6 bases). Sequenced: PBMCs. This clonotype was obtained from a woman aged 18-55 years in good health. CDR3 amino acids: CDSNRAGAGNTIYF. CDR3 DNA: TGTGACAGCAACCGAGCAGGGGCTGGAAACACCATATATTTT.